This T cell receptor (beta chain) was profiled in a study of T cell changes during pregnancy in multiple sclerosis. TCRdb keeps only in-frame clones here, not all; method: immunoSEQ multiplex PCR. The sample has about 66,000 clones, over 75% seen once. Germline CDR1 LNHDA, CDR2 SQIVND (reference sequence). This CDR3 contains 15 residues. V lost 5 bases to trimming and J lost 1 base, with 14 bases between them. This TCR was recovered from a female donor with multiple sclerosis, enrolled in a pregnancy study. The chain is built from TRBV19 and TRBJ1-1, with D possibly matching TRBD1 (6 bases). The starting material was CD8+ T cells from peripheral blood mononuclear cells, obtained before pregnancy. The CDR3 DNA reads TGTGCCAGTAGTGTGGGACATTTAGAGAACACTGAAGCTTTCTTT. It codes for CASSVGHLENTEAFF.